This T cell receptor beta chain was profiled in a study of technical replicates of blood from a few donors. Method: immunoSEQ multiplex PCR; TCRdb's copy keeps in-frame clones and lacks some. In the table there are some 60,000 clones, around 87% of which are singletons. This receptor was identified in a human donor in good health. Some clones in this sample may be carry-over from other donors' samples. Input material: PBMCs.

The CDR3 coding sequence is TGTGCCAGCAGTGAATCGAAGAGGCCGGCGGGCTATGGCTACACCTTC. It translates to CASSESKRPAGYGYTF. This chain links TRBV6-1 with TRBJ1-2; no clear D. The CDR3 has 16 amino acids. The germline gives CDR1 MNHNS, CDR2 SASEGT. V dropped 2 bases and J dropped 4 bases, with 17 bases sitting between them.